A selection of T cell receptor beta chains follows, all from one sample in a study of CD8 T cell repertoires and HIV-1 epitope variants. No antigens are known for them. Here immunoSEQ multiplex PCR was the method, and the copy in TCRdb shows in-frame clones only, minus some. Here the sample spans 5,700 or so clones, 66% being singletons. Sequenced input: cultured CD8+ T cells derived from PBMCs. These receptors all stem from a male donor with HIV. Both conserved end residues are part of each CDR3. Fields, in order: J gene, V gene, CDR3 protein.

>TRBJ2-2|TRBV28
CASSFGKRELIGELFF
>TRBJ2-5|TRBV7-9
CASSPEQETQYF
>TRBJ2-1|TRBV5-1
CASSLGQGPYNEQFF
>TRBJ2-7|TRBV11-1
CASSLTSTSGGPSGEQYF
>TRBJ2-7|TRBV4-1
CASSQEDFDEQYF
>TRBJ2-1|TRBV2
CASITPRRGISYNEQFF
>TRBJ2-7|TRBV19
CASSTDGSYEQYF
>TRBJ2-7|TRBV7-9
CASSPWTGDFLYEQYF
>TRBJ2-7|TRBV5-8
CASGPIGAVNYEQYF
>TRBJ2-7|TRBV11-3
CASSPGGSYEQYF
>TRBJ2-1|TRBV2
CASSYSSYNEQFF
>TRBJ2-2|TRBV5-6
CASSFEPWEATGELFF
>TRBJ2-3|TRBV5-8
CASSRKMQRSTDTQYF
>TRBJ2-1|TRBV5-4
CASSSGGQGPYNEQFF
>TRBJ2-2|TRBV10-3
CAISGVLASTGELFF
>TRBJ1-4|TRBV15
CASLEATNEKLFF
>TRBJ1-6|TRBV4-1
CASSQDEAGNALHF
>TRBJ2-7|TRBV1
CTILPHDSYEQYF
>TRBJ2-3|TRBV11-1
CASSLASVGADTQYF
>TRBJ1-1|TRBV30
CASDRDGTEAFF
>TRBJ2-1|TRBV5-4
CASSFRQGAKNEQFF
>TRBJ2-5|TRBV23-1
CASSQRTGVSLRETQYF
>TRBJ1-1|TRBV29-1
CSVAGEMNTEAFF
>TRBJ2-3|TRBV4-2
CASSQDPRDRAISTDTQYF
>TRBJ2-3|TRBV5-6
CASSLEGLAGGGNTQYF
>TRBJ2-1|TRBV10-2
CASSDEVRGRNNEQFF
>TRBJ1-5|TRBV28
CASSSQGSNQPQHF
>TRBJ2-7|TRBV27
CASSLQGSFNEQYF
>TRBJ1-1|TRBV11-2
CASSLWNTEAFF
>TRBJ2-7|TRBV28
CASSYYSGAEQYF
>TRBJ2-1|TRBV28
CASLTSGGWNEQFF
>TRBJ1-2|TRBV11-2
CASSPRGIAYGYTF
>TRBJ2-3|TRBV5-6
CASSLQGTDTQYF
>TRBJ1-1|TRBV7-2
CASSLAGYGTEAFF
>TRBJ2-7|TRBV5-4
CASSRRQGNEQYF
>TRBJ1-1|TRBV19
CASSMEWNTEAFF
>TRBJ1-2|TRBV30
CAWSVWGDAYGYTF
>TRBJ1-1|TRBV20-1
CSARAHTEAFF
>TRBJ2-2|TRBV6-1
CASSEAGENTGELFF
>TRBJ2-6|TRBV27
CASSRNTGANVLTF
>TRBJ2-5|TRBV6-4
CASSDRGRETQYF
>TRBJ2-1|TRBV27
CASSPLTGGSYNEQFF
>TRBJ2-5|TRBV7-9
CASSPLPGQGEETQYF
>TRBJ2-7|TRBV7-2
CASSYLGTAYEQYF
>TRBJ1-2|TRBV2
CASSEAPGAGYTF
>TRBJ2-7|TRBV5-4
CASSLRLAGGHEQYF
>TRBJ1-5|TRBV11-1
CASSLSGTGGPQHF
>TRBJ1-4|TRBV15
CATSSLRTGGEKLFF
>TRBJ1-2|TRBV4-3
CASSPWGGGYGYTF
>TRBJ2-7|TRBV27
CASSLRAGNYEQYF
>TRBJ2-1|TRBV7-3
CASGRSGVGNEQFF
>TRBJ2-1|TRBV28
CASSFRSSYNEQFF
>TRBJ1-1|TRBV19
CASSSPGGEAFF
>TRBJ2-4|TRBV28
CASRVAGWAKNIQYF
>TRBJ2-5|TRBV7-6
CASSLASGAGGLETQYF
>TRBJ2-3|TRBV29-1
CSVTPMGASTDTQYF
>TRBJ2-7|TRBV6-5
CASSKSRVDEQYF